This T cell receptor (beta chain) was identified in a study of beta chain features in type 1 diabetes. Looking at the study overall: The examined sorted cells totaled about 98 million across samples.

Study-level results: Diminished insertions and augmented deletions at VDJ junctions characterized type 1 diabetes patients. Relative to healthy donors, patients appeared to have naive, central memory and Treg TCRB repertoires that were more similar. PCR could preferentially amplify shorter templates, alike in patients and controls.

Sequencing targeted expressed TCRB transcripts, as all isolated RNA had been reverse transcribed. The data were produced by immunoSEQ multiplex PCR, yet TCRdb's version contains in-frame clones alone and is incomplete. Among more than 300,000 clones listed, over 10% were seen once. This clone appeared a few times. Its antigen is undetermined. The CDR3 contains 16 residues. Unmatched junction bases numbered 8, after V lost 4 bases and J lost 1 base. The V gene's germline CDR1 is SGHTA and CDR2 FQGNSA. The gene calls are TRBV7-2 and TRBJ1-2; TRBD1 aligns across 8 bases. Sequencing was done on a sample of naive CD4+ T cells from blood. The sequence derives from a man aged 18 to 29 in good health. CDR3 in DNA: TGTGCCAGCAGCTCATACCAGGGGGCGATTAACTATGGCTACACCTTC. As protein: CASSSYQGAINYGYTF.